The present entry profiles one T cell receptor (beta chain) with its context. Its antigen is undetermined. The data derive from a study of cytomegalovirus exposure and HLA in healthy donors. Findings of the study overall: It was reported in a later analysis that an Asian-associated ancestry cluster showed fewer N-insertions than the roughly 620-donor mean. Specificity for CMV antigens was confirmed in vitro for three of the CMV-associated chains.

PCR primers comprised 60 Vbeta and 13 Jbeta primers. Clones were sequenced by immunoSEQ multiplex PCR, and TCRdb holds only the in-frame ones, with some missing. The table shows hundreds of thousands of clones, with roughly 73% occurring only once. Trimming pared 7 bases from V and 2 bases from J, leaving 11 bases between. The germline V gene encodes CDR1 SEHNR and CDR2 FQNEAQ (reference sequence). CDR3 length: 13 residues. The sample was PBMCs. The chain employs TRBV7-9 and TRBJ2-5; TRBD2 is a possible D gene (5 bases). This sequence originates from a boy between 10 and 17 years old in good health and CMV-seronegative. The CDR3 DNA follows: TGTGCCAGCAACCGAGGGATGCAAGAGACCCAGTACTTC. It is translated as CASNRGMQETQYF.